The present TCR beta chain was sequenced within a study of blood T cell repertoires in COVID-19. Trimming removed 3 bases from V and 0 bases from J, with 11 bases in between. Germline CDR1 reads DFQATT; CDR2 reads SNEGSKA (reference sequence). The CDR3 is 14 residues long. Data came from immunoSEQ multiplex PCR; TCRdb stores just in-frame clones and leaves some out. The sample consists of about 370,000 clones, 80% to 90% of them appearing once. Sequencing input: PBMCs or T cells enriched from blood (not recorded which). The rearrangement uses TRBV20-1 and TRBJ1-1; D is perhaps TRBD1 (6 bases). This sequence originates from a man aged 18 to 29 who had recovered from COVID-19. CDR3 residues: CSASAQGLNTEAFF. CDR3 nucleotide sequence: TGCAGTGCTAGTGCCCAGGGGCTGAACACTGAAGCTTTCTTT.